This T cell receptor (beta chain) stems from a study of T cells in Graves' hyperthyroidism and ophthalmopathy (dated by TCRdb to between 2018 and 2020). General notes on the study: A discovery cohort of around 100 patients, roughly 45 with Graves' ophthalmopathy and 55 to 65 with stable Graves' hyperthyroidism, was used to find distinguishing TCR V-J signatures. Whether ophthalmopathy could be predicted prospectively was tested in an independent validation cohort made up of under 20 hyperthyroidism patients plus 17 patients who later progressed to ophthalmopathy. The 90 or so discovery patients were randomly split 7:3 into training and test sets. The study also compared thyroid tissue and blood T-cell repertoires from five or six Graves' hyperthyroidism patients. Once sampling was done, hyperthyroidism patients were given methimazole at a starting dose of 30 mg daily, whereas ophthalmopathy patients were given high-dose intravenous methylprednisolone. The paper reports TCR Vbeta CDR3 sequencing of 130 to 150 peripheral blood samples: around 45 ophthalmopathy, some 80 hyperthyroidism and approximately 17 progressor patients.

Beyond this particular receptor, the publication reports: Ophthalmopathy was separated from stable hyperthyroidism by a 13 V-J signature model, with just over 85% sensitivity and about 81% specificity obtained in cross-validation and 80%/75% obtained in testing. Sample size was not statistically predetermined, and investigators were not blinded to group allocation. In validation, the model predicted progression to ophthalmopathy a median of 6.5 months before onset, with around 70% sensitivity and around 76% specificity. Blood samples also contained most of the expanded thyroid clonotypes (frequency above 0.001), which suggests that blood repertoires may reflect thyroid immune responses.

Via the germline V gene (reference sequence), CDR1 is LGHDT and CDR2 YNNKEL. From cysteine to phenylalanine, the CDR3 is 15 amino acids long. Only CDR3 DNA remains: 45 bases, in frame from the first base. The germline V end is reduced by 4 bases and the J end by 8 bases; junction bases left unmatched: 9. Amplification of TCR beta CDR3 regions was carried out from RNA transcripts. The first round of RT-PCR for the TCR CDR3 was performed with the HTBI primer set and the Qiagen OneStep RT-PCR kit. Libraries were constructed in a second round of multiplex PCR, after which size selection and purification were carried out. Paired-end sequencing of the libraries was performed with 100 bp reads on an Illumina HiSeq2000. Concerning the study's data processing: Raw data were processed with SOAPnuke, discarding reads with adapters, uncalled bases, mean Phred below 15, or no exact constant-primer or identifier match. High-quality paired reads were merged with COPE v1.2.5, and unique nucleotide sequences were defined as clonotypes. Clonotypes were aligned to IMGT TRBV, TRBD and TRBJ reference segments using MiTCR v1.1. Only V-J combinations with frequency above 0.0001, covering roughly 99% of repertoires, were analysed. The TCS score was defined as the ratio of F50 (clonal expansion) to E x V (chaos), calculated using BLOSUM62-based TCRdist between CDR3 peptides within each V-J. Welch's t-statistics and random forest reduced several hundred V-J features to about 13, which were used in a naive Bayes classifier (R e1071). Thyroid-blood repertoire similarity was quantified with the Morisita-Horn index. TCRdb applied fastp at Q25 and MiXCR to the public reads, then kept only in-frame beta chains. Rows matching on CDR3 protein sequence are summarized as one entry with the most common DNA and genes. TCRdb's processing, not the study's, gives the V and J calls here. Here the sample has 500,000 to 750,000 distinct CDR3 sequences; about 43% occur a single time. Around 7.7% of the sample is in the top ten clones.

Stable Graves' hyperthyroidism was defined as no progression to ophthalmopathy during 18 months of follow-up. Hyperthyroidism patients were newly diagnosed, with disease duration under 2 months, and aged 18 to 65 years. Any patient with an uncontrolled infection, another autoimmune disease, pregnancy or lactation was excluded. Diagnoses were based on clinical symptoms, serum thyroxine and TRAb, thyroid ultrasound and orbital computed tomography. Total RNA was extracted with Trizol reagent, and quality was checked on an Agilent 2100 Bioanalyzer. Details on this clonotype: Its antigen remains unidentified. Base qualities are not recorded, but no much larger clone differs from it by a single base.

This chain is built from TRBV3-1 and TRBJ1-2; 11 bases in the middle match TRBD1. Sequencing was done on a sample of peripheral blood or thyroid tissue (not recorded which). This receptor was obtained from a woman aged 18-29 years with Graves' hyperthyroidism. For the CDR3, the sequence is CASSLRTGGSEGYTF. The sequenced DNA: TGTGCCAGCAGCCTACGGACAGGGGGCTCGGAAGGCTACACCTTC.